This entry lists 16 T cell receptor beta chains sequenced from one sample in a study of cytomegalovirus exposure and HLA in healthy donors. Data came from immunoSEQ multiplex PCR; TCRdb stores just in-frame clones and leaves some out. This sample has roughly 150,000 clones, with about nine tenths found just once. Sample: PBMCs. The receptor source for this set is a woman aged 25 to 39 in good health and CMV-seronegative.

J is TRBJ2-1 and V is TRBV30, with D possibly TRBD2 on 6 matching bases. The CDR3 covers 15 residues. V was trimmed by 1 base and J by 6 bases, leaving 16 bases between them. Germline V gene sequence: CDR1 GTSNPN, CDR2 SVGIG (reference sequence). CDR3 sequence reads: CAWSAKRTTRNEQFF. In DNA form, the CDR3 reads TGTGCCTGGAGTGCTAAGAGGACTACTCGCAATGAGCAGTTCTTC.

Concerning this clone: This sample includes further DNA sequences coding for the same CDR3. V and J are TRBV4-3 and TRBJ1-2, with TRBD1 matching over 8 bases. The germline CDR1 and CDR2 sequences are LGHNA and YSLEER. The J segment lost 3 bases and the V segment lost 4 bases, leaving 4 bases of the junction unmatched. The CDR3 is 14 amino acids. This chain's CDR3 is CASSLGQGDYGYTF. The CDR3 bases are TGCGCCAGCAGCCTCGGACAGGGAGACTATGGCTACACCTTC.

This clone came up a few times. V usage is TRBV28 and J usage is TRBJ2-7; weak D call: TRBD2 (6 bases). Looked up from germline, CDR1 is MDHEN and CDR2 is SYDVKM. The CDR3 contains 13 residues. V lost 3 bases, J lost 11 bases, and 17 bases lay in between. The CDR3 sequence is CASSLTLLREKYF. CDR3 sequence (DNA): TGTGCCAGCAGTTTGACCCTGCTCCGGGAGAAGTACTTC.

The CDR3 loop reads CASSDALGAGGTYEQYF. As DNA, the CDR3 is TGTGCCAGCAGTGACGCCTTAGGAGCGGGGGGCACCTACGAGCAGTACTTC. J is TRBJ2-7 and V is TRBV2; 9 bases match TRBD2. The CDR3 has 17 residues. V shed 3 bases, J shed 2 bases, and the junction held 11 bases outside the gene matches. The germline gives CDR1 SNHLY, CDR2 FYNNEI.

The CDR3, as DNA: TGTGCCAGCAGCTTATCAGGGGCATCGTGGCCCGCAGACGAAGCTTTCTTT. It is translated as CASSLSGASWPADEAFF. V gene TRBV7-3 combines with J gene TRBJ1-1; a weak D match, TRBD1 (6 bases). V was clipped by 2 bases and J by 8 bases, with 24 bases between them. This CDR3 contains 17 residues. Germline CDR1 SGHTA, CDR2 FQGTGA. The variable domain in full, with the rest retrieved from reference TRBV7-3 and TRBJ1-1, is GAGVSQTPSNKVTEKGKYVELRCDPISGHTALYWYRQSLGQGPEFLIYFQGTGAADDSGLPNDRFFAVRPEGSVSTLKIQRTERGDSAVYLCASSLSGASWPADEAFFGQGTRLTVV.

This chain uses TRBV27 with TRBJ2-7; D not certain. The CDR3 spans 13 residues. The V end was cut by 2 bases, the J end by 2 bases, with 7 bases between. Germline CDR1 and CDR2: MNHEY and SMNVEV (reference sequence). Written as DNA, the CDR3 is TGTGCCAGCAGTTTAGTTGGAACCTACGAGCAGTACTTC. Encoded protein: CASSLVGTYEQYF.

The chain carries TRBV6-5 and TRBJ2-3; D unclear. Trimming removed 9 bases at V and 6 bases at J, with 13 bases between. From germline, CDR1 is MNHEY and CDR2 SVGAGI. The CDR3 runs to 12 residues. CDR3 loop: CARDTRTDTQYF. The CDR3 nucleotides are TGTGCCAGGGATACGAGAACGGATACGCAGTATTTT.

This rearrangement joins TRBV19 to TRBJ1-5, with D unresolved. The CDR3 spans 13 residues. Trimming cost V 6 bases and J 7 bases, with 13 bases left between them. The germline V gene has CDR1 LNHDA and CDR2 SQIVND (reference sequence). In DNA, the CDR3 is TGTGCCAGTAGAGAAGGGAATGCACAGCCCCAGCATTTT. It yields the protein CASREGNAQPQHF.

This chain links TRBV30 with TRBJ2-7; D is possibly TRBD2 (5 bases). Germline assignment: CDR1 GTSNPN and CDR2 SVGIG (reference sequence). V was shortened by 3 bases and J by 4 bases, with 16 bases between the two germline ends. The CDR3 runs 14 residues. CDR3 nucleotide sequence: TGTGCCTGGAGCCCTTCCTCCGGGATGTACGAGCAGTACTTC. Translation: CAWSPSSGMYEQYF.

The chain combines TRBV2 with TRBJ2-7; 7 bases are a match to TRBD2. The CDR3 contains 14 residues. Trimming removed 4 bases from V and 6 bases from J; junction bases left unmatched: 9. Germline CDR1 is SNHLY and CDR2 is FYNNEI. The CDR3 loop is CASSVTGGEGEQYF. The CDR3 coding sequence is TGTGCCAGCAGTGTTACAGGTGGGGAGGGCGAGCAGTACTTC.

The V call is TRBV7-9, the J call TRBJ2-3; D remains ambiguous. The V gene's germline CDR1 is SEHNR and CDR2 FQNEAQ (reference sequence). Trimming stripped 1 base from V and 0 bases from J, with 14 bases between. There are 17 residues in the CDR3. The DNA for the CDR3 is TGTGCCAGCAGCTTAGGAGAGCGAAGCTCTAGCACAGATACGCAGTATTTT. Translating it yields CASSLGERSSSTDTQYF. The full variable domain, rest sourced from reference TRBV7-9 and TRBJ2-3, is DTGVSQNPRHKITKRGQNVTFRCDPISEHNRLYWYRQTLGQGPEFLTYFQNEAQLEKSRLLSDRFSAERPKGSFSTLEIQRTEQGDSAMYLCASSLGERSSSTDTQYFGPGTRLTVL.

The chain has TRBV7-2 and TRBJ1-1, with TRBD1 matching 9 bases. V was pared by 3 bases and J by 0 bases, with 5 bases of the junction left unmatched. CDR1 and CDR2 (germline): SGHTA, FQGNSA. The CDR3 is 16 residues long. CDR3 protein: CASSFWTGVLNTEAFF. In nucleotides, the CDR3 is TGTGCCAGCAGCTTTTGGACAGGGGTCTTGAACACTGAAGCTTTCTTT.

The chain recombines TRBV27 with TRBJ1-2; maybe TRBD1 (5 bases). This CDR3 spans 15 amino acids. Germline V gives CDR1 MNHEY, CDR2 SMNVEV (reference sequence). Between the trimmed V and J ends, which lost 0 bases and 4 bases, there was a span of 12 bases. The CDR3 DNA follows: TGTGCCAGCAGTTTATCTTTGGGGCCGACCTATGGCTACACCTTC. Amino acid sequence: CASSLSLGPTYGYTF.

The V gene is TRBV11-2, the J gene TRBJ2-7; 9 bases are shared with TRBD1. CDR1 SGHAT and CDR2 FQNNGV come from the germline V gene. The CDR3 is made up of 15 amino acids. The V gene end was trimmed by 4 bases and the J gene end by 0 bases; junction bases not matched to a gene: 4. The CDR3 DNA reads TGTGCCAGCAGCTCGCAACAGGGGGCCTCCTACGAGCAGTACTTC. Translating it yields CASSSQQGASYEQYF.

The V gene is TRBV28, the J gene TRBJ2-7; TRBD2 is a possible D gene (5 bases). This CDR3 has 11 amino acids. Trimming removed 6 bases from V and 6 bases from J, with 9 bases in between. The germline V gene has CDR1 MDHEN and CDR2 SYDVKM. In DNA, the CDR3 is TGTGCCAGCAGGGTGGGGAGCGAGCAGTACTTC. It yields the protein CASRVGSEQYF.

The rearrangement uses TRBV11-3 and TRBJ2-1; D call uncertain. V dropped 2 bases and J dropped 6 bases, with 8 bases sitting between them. The germline V gene has CDR1 SGHNT and CDR2 YENEEA. The CDR3 runs to 13 residues. CDR3 sequence reads: CASSLRSGNEQFF. For the CDR3, the DNA is TGTGCCAGCAGCTTACGTTCCGGCAATGAGCAGTTCTTC.